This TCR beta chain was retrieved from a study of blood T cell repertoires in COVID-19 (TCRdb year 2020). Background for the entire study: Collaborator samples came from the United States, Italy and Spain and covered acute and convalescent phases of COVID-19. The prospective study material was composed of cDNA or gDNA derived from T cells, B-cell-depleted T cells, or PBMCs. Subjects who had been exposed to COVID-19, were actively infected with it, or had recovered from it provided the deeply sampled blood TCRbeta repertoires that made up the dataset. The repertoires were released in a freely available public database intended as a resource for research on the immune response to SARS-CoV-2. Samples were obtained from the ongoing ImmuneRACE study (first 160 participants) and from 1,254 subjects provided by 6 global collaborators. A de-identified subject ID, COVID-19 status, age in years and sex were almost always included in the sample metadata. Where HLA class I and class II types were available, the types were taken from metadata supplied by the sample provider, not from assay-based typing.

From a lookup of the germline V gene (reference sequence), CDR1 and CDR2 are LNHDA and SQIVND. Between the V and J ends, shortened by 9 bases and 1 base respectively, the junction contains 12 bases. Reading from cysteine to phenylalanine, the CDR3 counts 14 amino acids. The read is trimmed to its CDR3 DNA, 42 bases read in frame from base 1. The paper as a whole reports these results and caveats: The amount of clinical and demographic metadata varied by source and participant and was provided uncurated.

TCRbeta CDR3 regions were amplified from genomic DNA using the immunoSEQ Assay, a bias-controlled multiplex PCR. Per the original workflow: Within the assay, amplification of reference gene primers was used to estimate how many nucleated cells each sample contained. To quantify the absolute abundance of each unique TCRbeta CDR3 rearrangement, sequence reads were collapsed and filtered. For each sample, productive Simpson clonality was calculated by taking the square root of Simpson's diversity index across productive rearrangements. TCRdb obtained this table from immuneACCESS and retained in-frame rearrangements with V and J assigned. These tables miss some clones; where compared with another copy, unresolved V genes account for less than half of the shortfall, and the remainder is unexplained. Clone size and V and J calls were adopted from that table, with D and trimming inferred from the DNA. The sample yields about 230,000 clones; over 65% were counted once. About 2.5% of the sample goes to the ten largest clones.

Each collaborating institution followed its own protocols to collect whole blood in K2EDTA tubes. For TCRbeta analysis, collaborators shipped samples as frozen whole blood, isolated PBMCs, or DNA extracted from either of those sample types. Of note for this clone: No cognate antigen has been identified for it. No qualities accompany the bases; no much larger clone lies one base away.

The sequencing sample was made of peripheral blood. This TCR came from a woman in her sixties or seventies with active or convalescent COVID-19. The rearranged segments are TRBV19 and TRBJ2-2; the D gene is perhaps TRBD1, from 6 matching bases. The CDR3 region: CASFSTGNTGELFF. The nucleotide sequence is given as TGTGCCAGCTTCTCGACAGGGAACACCGGGGAGCTGTTTTTT.